Listed here are 21 T cell receptor beta chains from one sample, sequenced in a study of cytomegalovirus exposure and HLA in healthy donors. A multiplex PCR was run with 60 Vbeta primers and 13 Jbeta primers. The repertoire was sequenced with immunoSEQ multiplex PCR; TCRdb's copy has only in-frame clones and lacks some. This table holds 150,000 or so clones. Sequencing used PBMCs. The receptors were sampled from a woman in her fifties or sixties in good health and CMV-seronegative.

The chain is built from TRBV9 and TRBJ2-7; 12 bases match TRBD1. The ends lost 3 bases at V and 6 bases at J; junction bases unmatched: 7. Per the germline V gene, CDR1 is SGDLS and CDR2 is YYNGEE. The CDR3 sequence is 15 residues long. The CDR3 is CASSAGTGGLIEQYF. The CDR3 DNA reads as TGTGCCAGCAGCGCGGGGACAGGGGGCTTAATCGAGCAGTACTTC.

The chain joins TRBV7-2 to TRBJ1-1, with D unclear. The CDR3 runs to 14 residues. CDR1 and CDR2 (germline): SGHTA, FQGNSA. V was shortened by 1 base and J by 4 bases, with 10 bases between the two germline ends. CDR3 bases: TGTGCCAGCAGCTTAGTATCCCGGGGCACTGAAGCTTTCTTT. Its translation is CASSLVSRGTEAFF.

The chain recombines TRBV29-1 with TRBJ2-1; 9 nucleotides match TRBD2. The CDR3 is 16 residues long. CDR1 SQVTM and CDR2 ANQGSEA come from the germline V gene. V gave up 4 bases and J gave up 0 bases; unmatched junction bases: 7. The CDR3 coding sequence is TGCAGCGTTGCCTCGGGACTAGCCCTCTCCTACAATGAGCAGTTCTTC. Amino acids: CSVASGLALSYNEQFF.

The chain uses TRBV7-2 and TRBJ2-7; D unclear. The CDR3 consists of 15 residues. Per the germline V gene, CDR1 is SGHTA and CDR2 is FQGNSA. Trimming removed 0 bases at V and 4 bases at J, with 13 bases between. CDR3 bases: TGTGCCAGCAGCTTAGCTGGGCAGGTAAAGTACGAGCAGTACTTC. Translated: CASSLAGQVKYEQYF. Full variable domain (rest looked up from reference TRBV7-2 and TRBJ2-7): GAGVSQSPSNKVTEKGKDVELRCDPISGHTALYWYRQSLGQGLEFLIYFQGNSAPDKSGLPSDRFSAERTGGSVSTLTIQRTQQEDSAVYLCASSLAGQVKYEQYFGPGTRLTVT.

The V and J genes are TRBV4-3 and TRBJ2-3; D gene unclear. CDR3 length: 14 amino acids. The V and J ends lost 0 bases and 2 bases respectively, with 6 bases between them. Germline V gene data show CDR1 as LGHNA and CDR2 as YSLEER. CDR3 loop: CASSQDLLTDTQYF. The CDR3 nucleotides are TGCGCCAGCAGCCAAGATCTACTCACAGATACGCAGTATTTT.

The rearrangement joins TRBV4-1 to TRBJ2-1, with D perhaps TRBD2 (6 bases). CDR3 length: 14 residues. Germline values: CDR1 MGHRA, CDR2 YSYEKL. The ends were cut back, 1 base at V and 9 bases at J, with 13 bases in the middle. In nucleotides, the CDR3 is TGCGCCAGCAGCCAAGGTCTAGCCGGGGGTGAGCAGTTCTTC. As protein: CASSQGLAGGEQFF.

The chain links TRBV18 to TRBJ2-7; 11 nucleotides agree with TRBD2. The CDR3 is 15 amino acids. The trim removed 2 bases at V and 4 bases at J, leaving 4 bases unmatched. From germline, CDR1 is KGHSH and CDR2 LQKENI. This CDR3 is CASSPGLAGGYEQYF. As DNA, the CDR3 is TGTGCCAGCTCACCAGGGCTAGCGGGAGGTTACGAGCAGTACTTC. The variable domain in full, completed from reference TRBV18 and TRBJ2-7, reads NAGVMQNPRHLVRRRGQEARLRCSPMKGHSHVYWYRQLPEEGLKFMVYLQKENIIDESGMPKERFSAEFPKEGPSILRIQQVVRGDSAAYFCASSPGLAGGYEQYFGPGTRLTVT.

The rearrangement joins TRBV28 to TRBJ2-5; the match to TRBD2 covers 7 bases. Germline V gene lookup returns CDR1 MDHEN and CDR2 SYDVKM. The CDR3 runs 20 residues. With 5 bases clipped from V and 4 bases from J, the junction kept 25 bases outside the gene matches. Written as DNA, the CDR3 is TGTGCCAGCAGTATGCCCCTGGGGGGTCGAGGACGGGAGGAGGGAGAGACCCAGTACTTC. Protein product: CASSMPLGGRGREEGETQYF. Variable domain in full (rest from reference TRBV28 and TRBJ2-5): DVKVTQSSRYLVKRTGEKVFLECVQDMDHENMFWYRQDPGLGLRLIYFSYDVKMKEKGDIPEGYSVSREKKERFSLILESASTNQTSMYLCASSMPLGGRGREEGETQYFGPGTRLLVL.

This chain uses TRBV6-5 with TRBJ1-2; TRBD1 might be the D (6 bases). CDR1 and CDR2 from the germline V gene are MNHEY and SVGAGI. V gave up 7 bases and J gave up 3 bases, with 15 bases separating them. There are 14 residues in the CDR3. CDR3 nucleotide sequence: TGTGCCAGCAAATGGCAGGGGACCGACTATGGCTACACCTTC. As protein: CASKWQGTDYGYTF.

This rearrangement joins TRBV29-1 to TRBJ1-2, with D tentatively TRBD1 (6 bases). The CDR3 totals 13 residues. V lost 6 bases and J lost 3, with 14 bases in between. The germline V gene encodes CDR1 SQVTM and CDR2 ANQGSEA. DNA of the CDR3: TGCAGCGTCCGACAGGCGTCTTACTATGGCTACACCTTC. This codes for CSVRQASYYGYTF.

The chain combines TRBV30 with TRBJ1-6; weak D call: TRBD1 (6 bases). V lost 3 bases, J lost 0 bases, and 12 bases lay in between. The germline V gene encodes CDR1 GTSNPN and CDR2 SVGIG (reference sequence). The length of the CDR3 is 16 residues. As DNA, the CDR3 is TGTGCCTGGAGGAAAGGGGGTAGCTCCTATAATTCACCCCTCCACTTT. Translating it yields CAWRKGGSSYNSPLHF.

The V gene is TRBV18, the J gene TRBJ2-1, with TRBD2 matching over 7 bases. V lost 3 bases, J lost 9 bases, and 8 bases stayed unmatched. Germline V gives CDR1 KGHSH, CDR2 LQKENI. The CDR3 is 14 amino acids. CDR3 sequence reads: CASSPGTGEGEQFF. The CDR3 DNA sequence: TGTGCCAGCTCACCCGGGACTGGGGAGGGTGAGCAGTTCTTC.

This chain links TRBV6-5 with TRBJ2-7; possible D gene TRBD1, 5 bases. Deletions cut 5 bases from V and 4 bases from J, with 15 bases between. Germline V gene lookup returns CDR1 MNHEY and CDR2 SVGAGI. The CDR3 is 14 amino acids. CDR3 in DNA: TGTGCCAGCAGTCTTACAGGATACCCGTACGAGCAGTACTTC. Translation: CASSLTGYPYEQYF.

CDR3 bases: TGTGCCAGCAGGGTAGGACAGGGGACCGAAAAACTGTTTTTT. Translation gives CASRVGQGTEKLFF. V gene TRBV11-2 combines with J gene TRBJ1-4, with TRBD1 matching 9 bases. V was pared by 6 bases and J by 8 bases, with 7 bases of the junction left unmatched. Germline lookup yields CDR1 SGHAT and CDR2 FQNNGV. This CDR3 region has 14 residues.

The genes are TRBV4-1 and TRBJ2-5, with 7 bases that match TRBD2. V shed 4 bases, J shed 2 bases, and the junction held 1 base outside the gene matches. This CDR3 has 13 amino acids. The germline gives CDR1 MGHRA, CDR2 YSYEKL. CDR3 coding DNA: TGCGCCAGCAGCCGGGGACTACAAGAGACCCAGTACTTC. Its translation: CASSRGLQETQYF.

The rearrangement uses TRBV19 and TRBJ1-2; unclear D gene. The ends were cut back, 3 bases at V and 7 bases at J, with 9 bases in the middle. CDR1 and CDR2 (germline): LNHDA, SQIVND (reference sequence). This CDR3 is 12 amino acids long. The CDR3 is CASSIGIGGYTF. CDR3 nucleotides: TGTGCCAGTAGTATCGGGATTGGTGGCTACACCTTC.

V is TRBV7-8 and J is TRBJ1-1, with D perhaps matching TRBD1 (6 bases). CDR3 length equals 14 residues. Trimming stripped 4 bases from V and 4 bases from J, with 13 bases between. CDR1 is SGHVS, CDR2 FQNEAQ, per germline. CDR3 protein: CASSSQGLGTEAFF. DNA for the CDR3: TGTGCCAGCAGCTCTCAGGGGTTGGGCACTGAAGCTTTCTTT.

The chain employs TRBV7-2 and TRBJ2-7; tentatively, D is TRBD2 (5 bases). Trimming took 1 base from V and 3 from J, leaving 10 bases between them. Germline V CDR1 and CDR2: SGHTA, FQGNSA. The CDR3 contains 14 residues. This chain's CDR3 is CASSLGVARYEQYF. CDR3 nucleotide sequence: TGTGCCAGCAGCTTAGGGGTAGCGCGCTACGAGCAGTACTTC.

The chain joins TRBV28 to TRBJ2-7; 7 bases match TRBD1. This CDR3 comprises 13 residues. J lost 7 bases, V lost 1 base, and 4 bases had no gene match. The V gene's germline CDR1 is MDHEN and CDR2 SYDVKM. The CDR3, as DNA: TGTGCCAGCAGTTTATCGACAGGGTGGGAGCAGTACTTC. Its translation is CASSLSTGWEQYF. Full variable domain (outside the CDR3, taken from reference TRBV28 and TRBJ2-7): DVKVTQSSRYLVKRTGEKVFLECVQDMDHENMFWYRQDPGLGLRLIYFSYDVKMKEKGDIPEGYSVSREKKERFSLILESASTNQTSMYLCASSLSTGWEQYFGPGTRLTVT.

The chain joins TRBV5-6 to TRBJ2-1; the match to TRBD2 covers 10 bases. CDR3 length: 16 amino acids. Germline trimming cut 2 bases from V and 8 bases from J; bases unmatched to any gene: 10. Germline loops: CDR1 SGHDT, CDR2 YYEEEE. The CDR3 DNA is TGTGCCAGCAGCTTTGGGCGGCTAGCGGGAGTTTATGAGCAGTTCTTC. Its protein is CASSFGRLAGVYEQFF.

This chain uses TRBV4-1 with TRBJ1-2, with no clear D. This CDR3 comprises 14 residues. Deletions cut 4 bases from V and 5 bases from J, with 14 bases between. CDR1 MGHRA and CDR2 YSYEKL come from the germline V gene. The CDR3, as DNA: TGCGCCAGCAGCCGGCCGGGAGAATCGTATGGCTACACCTTC. Translation: CASSRPGESYGYTF.